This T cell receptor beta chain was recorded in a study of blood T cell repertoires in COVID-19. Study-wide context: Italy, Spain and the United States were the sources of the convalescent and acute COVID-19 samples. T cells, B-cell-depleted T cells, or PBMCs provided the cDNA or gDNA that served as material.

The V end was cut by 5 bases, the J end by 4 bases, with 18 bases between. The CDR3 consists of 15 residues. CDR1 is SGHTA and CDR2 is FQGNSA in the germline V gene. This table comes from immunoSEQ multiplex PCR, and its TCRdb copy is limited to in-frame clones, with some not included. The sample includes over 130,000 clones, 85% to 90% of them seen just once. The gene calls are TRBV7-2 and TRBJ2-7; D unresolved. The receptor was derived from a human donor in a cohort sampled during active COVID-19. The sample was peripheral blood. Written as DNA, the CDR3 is TGTGCCAGCAGCGAGAGGCCAACGGCCCTTTACGAGCAGTACTTC. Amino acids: CASSERPTALYEQYF.